This entry describes one T cell receptor (beta chain). Every sequencing run gave over 170 million TCR-beta sequences, taken from 15-18 subjects. TCRdb itself ran the 5' RACE reads through MiXCR, one entry per CDR3 protein. The repertoire holds about 89,000 distinct CDR3 sequences, with 2% to 3% as singletons. The CDR3 is 15 residues long. Germline V gene lookup returns CDR1 LNHNV and CDR2 YYDKDF (reference sequence). Trimming at V came to 1 base and at J to 7 bases, leaving 3 bases not matched to a gene. The sample originates from a study of neurological immune-mediated disorders. Unsorted libraries were prepared from 2 million PBMCs that had been stored at -80 C.

What was sequenced was PBMCs. V is TRBV15 and J is TRBJ2-1; 11 positions match TRBD2. The receptor was isolated from a woman aged 25 to 45 with multiple sclerosis. CDR3 loop: CATSRARLAGNEQFF. The CDR3 region has the DNA TGTGCCACCAGCAGAGCGAGACTAGCGGGGAATGAGCAGTTCTTC.